This entry describes one T cell receptor (beta chain). Antigen unknown. Clones were sequenced by immunoSEQ multiplex PCR, and TCRdb holds only the in-frame ones, with some missing. There are some 130,000 clones in the sample; 90% occur only once, and roughly 7.2% lies in the top ten. The CDR3 covers 12 residues. Germline V gene lookup returns CDR1 SGHVS and CDR2 FQNEAQ. Trimming shortened V by 5 bases and J by 8 bases, and 10 bases separated the two germline ends. This sample is part of a study of T cell responses to AZD1222 COVID-19 vaccine. General study points: A mostly white British donor set with more females was recruited, and clonal diversity was possibly underestimated.

This chain joins TRBV7-8 and TRBJ2-1; D is unclear. The clonotype comes from an adult in good health. The sample in question was peripheral blood, obtained on day 0 of AZD1222 vaccination. The CDR3 DNA sequence: TGTGCCAGCAGCCCGCCGGCCGATGAGCAGTTCTTC. Its translation: CASSPPADEQFF.